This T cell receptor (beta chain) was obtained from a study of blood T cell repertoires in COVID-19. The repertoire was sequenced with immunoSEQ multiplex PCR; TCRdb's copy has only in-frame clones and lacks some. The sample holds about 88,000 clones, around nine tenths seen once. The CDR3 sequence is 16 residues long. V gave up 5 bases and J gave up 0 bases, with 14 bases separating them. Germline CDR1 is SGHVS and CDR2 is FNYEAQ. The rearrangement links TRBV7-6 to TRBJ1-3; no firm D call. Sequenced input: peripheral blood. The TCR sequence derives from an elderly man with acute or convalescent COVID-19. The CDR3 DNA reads TGTGCCAGCAGCCAACGGGATCCGCGCTCTGGAAACACCATATATTTT. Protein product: CASSQRDPRSGNTIYF. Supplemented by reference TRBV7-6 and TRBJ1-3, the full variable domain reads GAGVSQSPRYKVTKRGQDVALRCDPISGHVSLYWYRQALGQGPEFLTYFNYEAQQDKSGLPNDRFSAERPEGSISTLTIQRTEQRDSAMYRCASSQRDPRSGNTIYFGEGSWLTVV.